This T cell receptor beta chain came from a study of shared clonotypes between healthy human individuals. With 1 base clipped from V and 2 bases from J, the junction kept 10 bases outside the gene matches. CDR3 size: 17 residues. Germline CDR1 reads MNHEY; CDR2 reads SMNVEV (reference sequence). TCRdb's table, derived via immunoSEQ multiplex PCR, lists solely in-frame clones and lacks some. The sample shows roughly 2,300,000 clones, approximately 90% of them seen only once. Sequencing input: naive CD4+ T cells from PBMCs. Indicated subset: CD45RA+ positively selected. The sequence was obtained from a man aged 18 to 35 in good health. Some clones in this sample may be carry-over from other donors' samples. The chain has TRBV27 and TRBJ2-7; the match to TRBD1 covers 8 bases. The CDR3 DNA is TGTGCCAGCAGTTTATTCCCCCCCGGACAGGGACCCTACGAGCAGTACTTC. Residues: CASSLFPPGQGPYEQYF.